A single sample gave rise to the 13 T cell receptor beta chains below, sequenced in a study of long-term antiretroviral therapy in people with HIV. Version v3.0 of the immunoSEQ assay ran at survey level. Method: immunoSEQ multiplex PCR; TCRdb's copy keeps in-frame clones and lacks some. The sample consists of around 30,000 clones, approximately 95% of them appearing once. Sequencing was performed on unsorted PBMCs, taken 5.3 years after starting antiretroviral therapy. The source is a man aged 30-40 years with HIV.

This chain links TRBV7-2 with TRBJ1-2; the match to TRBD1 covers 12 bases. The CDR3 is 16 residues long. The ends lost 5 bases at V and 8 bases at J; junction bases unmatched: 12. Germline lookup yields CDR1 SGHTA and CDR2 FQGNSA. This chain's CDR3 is CASSGNPGQGARGYTF. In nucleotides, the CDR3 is TGTGCCAGCAGCGGAAATCCGGGACAGGGGGCTCGAGGCTACACCTTC.

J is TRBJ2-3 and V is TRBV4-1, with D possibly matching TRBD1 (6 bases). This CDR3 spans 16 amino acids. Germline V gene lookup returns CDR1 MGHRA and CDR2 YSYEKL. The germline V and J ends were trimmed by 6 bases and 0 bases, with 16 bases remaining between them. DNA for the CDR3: TGCGCCAGCAGAACTCCGGGACACTCGAGCACAGATACGCAGTATTTT. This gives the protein CASRTPGHSSTDTQYF.

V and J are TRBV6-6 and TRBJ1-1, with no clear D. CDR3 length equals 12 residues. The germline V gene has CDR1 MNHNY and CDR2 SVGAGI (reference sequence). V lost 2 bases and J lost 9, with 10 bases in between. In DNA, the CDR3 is TGTGCCAGCAGTTACACTCCGAATCAAGCTTTCTTT. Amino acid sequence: CASSYTPNQAFF.

CDR3 coding DNA: TGTGCCAGCGGCAGAGGAGGGGATAGTGACGAGCAGTACTTC. Protein product: CASGRGGDSDEQYF. V gene TRBV4-2 combines with J gene TRBJ2-7; tentatively, D is TRBD2 (6 bases). The CDR3 covers 14 residues. CDR1 is LGHNA and CDR2 is YNFKEQ in the germline V gene. The V end was cut by 8 bases, the J end by 5 bases, with 19 bases between.

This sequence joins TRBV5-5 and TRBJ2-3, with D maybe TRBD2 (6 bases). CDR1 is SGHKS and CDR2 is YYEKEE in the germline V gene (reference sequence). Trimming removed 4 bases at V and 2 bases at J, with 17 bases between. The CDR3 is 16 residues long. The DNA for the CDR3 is TGTGCCAGCAGCCCGGAGGGACCGCTTACCACAGATACGCAGTATTTT. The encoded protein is CASSPEGPLTTDTQYF.

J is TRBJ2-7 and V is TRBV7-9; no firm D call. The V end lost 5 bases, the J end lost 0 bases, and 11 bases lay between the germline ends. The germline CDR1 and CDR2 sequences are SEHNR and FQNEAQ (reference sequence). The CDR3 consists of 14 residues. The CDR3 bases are TGTGCCAGCAGCCTAGATGAGAGCTCCTACGAGCAGTACTTC. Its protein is CASSLDESSYEQYF. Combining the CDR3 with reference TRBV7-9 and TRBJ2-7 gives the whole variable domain DTGVSQNPRHKITKRGQNVTFRCDPISEHNRLYWYRQTLGQGPEFLTYFQNEAQLEKSRLLSDRFSAERPKGSFSTLEIQRTEQGDSAMYLCASSLDESSYEQYFGPGTRLTVT.

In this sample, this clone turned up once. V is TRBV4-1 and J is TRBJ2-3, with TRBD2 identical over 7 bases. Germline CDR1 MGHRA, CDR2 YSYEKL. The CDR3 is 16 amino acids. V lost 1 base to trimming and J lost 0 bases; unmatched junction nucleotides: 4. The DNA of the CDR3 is TGCGCCAGCAGCCAAGGTGTCGGGGGGAGCACAGATACGCAGTATTTT. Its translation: CASSQGVGGSTDTQYF.

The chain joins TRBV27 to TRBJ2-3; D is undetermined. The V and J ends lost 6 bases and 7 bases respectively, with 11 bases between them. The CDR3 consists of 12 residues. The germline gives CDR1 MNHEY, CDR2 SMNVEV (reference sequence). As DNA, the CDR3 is TGTGCCAGCAGCTTACTCGGGTATACGCAGTATTTT. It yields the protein CASSLLGYTQYF.

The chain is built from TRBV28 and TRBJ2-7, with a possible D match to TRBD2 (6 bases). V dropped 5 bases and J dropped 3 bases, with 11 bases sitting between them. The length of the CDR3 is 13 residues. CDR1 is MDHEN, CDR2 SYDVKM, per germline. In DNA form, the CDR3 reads TGTGCCAGCAGTATGGGACTGAACTACGAGCAGTACTTC. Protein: CASSMGLNYEQYF.

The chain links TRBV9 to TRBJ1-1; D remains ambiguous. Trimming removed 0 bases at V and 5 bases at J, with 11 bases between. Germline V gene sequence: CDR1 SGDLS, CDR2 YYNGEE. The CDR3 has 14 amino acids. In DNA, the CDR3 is TGTGCCAGCAGCGTAGCTAAGGGCGGGACTGAAGCTTTCTTT. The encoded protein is CASSVAKGGTEAFF.

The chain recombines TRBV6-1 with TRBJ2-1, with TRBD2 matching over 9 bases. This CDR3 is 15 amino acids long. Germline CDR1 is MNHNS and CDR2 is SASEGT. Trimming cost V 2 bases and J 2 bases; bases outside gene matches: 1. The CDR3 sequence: CASSELAGTYNEQFF. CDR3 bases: TGTGCCAGCAGTGAACTAGCGGGGACCTACAATGAGCAGTTCTTC.

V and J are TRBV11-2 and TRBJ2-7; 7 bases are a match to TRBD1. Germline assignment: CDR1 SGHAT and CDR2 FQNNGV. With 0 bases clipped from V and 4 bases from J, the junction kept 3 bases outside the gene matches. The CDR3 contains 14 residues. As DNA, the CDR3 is TGTGCCAGCAGCTTAGAACAGGGGTCTTACGAGCAGTACTTC. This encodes CASSLEQGSYEQYF.

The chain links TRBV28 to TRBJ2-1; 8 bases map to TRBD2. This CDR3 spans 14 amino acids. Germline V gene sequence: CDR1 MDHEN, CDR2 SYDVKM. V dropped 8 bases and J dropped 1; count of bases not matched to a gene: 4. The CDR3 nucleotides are TGTGCCAGCCATAGCGGGAATTCCTACAATGAGCAGTTCTTC. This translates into CASHSGNSYNEQFF.